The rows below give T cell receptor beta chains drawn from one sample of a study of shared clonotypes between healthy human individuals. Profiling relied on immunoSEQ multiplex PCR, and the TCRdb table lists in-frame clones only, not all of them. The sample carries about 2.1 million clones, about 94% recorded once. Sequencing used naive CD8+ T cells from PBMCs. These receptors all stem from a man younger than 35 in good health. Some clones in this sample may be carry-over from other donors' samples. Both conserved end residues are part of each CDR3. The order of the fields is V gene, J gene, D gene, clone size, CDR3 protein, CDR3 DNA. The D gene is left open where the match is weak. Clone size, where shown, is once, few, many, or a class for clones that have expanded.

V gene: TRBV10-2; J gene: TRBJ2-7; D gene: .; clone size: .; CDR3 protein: CASSDQSTYEQYF; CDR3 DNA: TGCGCCAGCAGTGATCAGTCAACCTACGAGCAGTACTTC
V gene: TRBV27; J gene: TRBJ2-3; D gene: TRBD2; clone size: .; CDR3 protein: CASSLLREGRSTQYF; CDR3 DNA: TGTGCCAGCAGTTTATTGCGGGAGGGACGGTCTACGCAGTATTTT
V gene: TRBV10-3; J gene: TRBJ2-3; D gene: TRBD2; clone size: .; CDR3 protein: CATASGSILGTDTQYF; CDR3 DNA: TGTGCCACCGCTAGCGGGAGCATACTGGGGACAGATACGCAGTATTTT
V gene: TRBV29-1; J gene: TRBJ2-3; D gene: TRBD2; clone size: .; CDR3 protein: CSVDGFGGGPTDTQYF; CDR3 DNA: TGCAGCGTTGACGGTTTCGGGGGAGGGCCGACAGATACGCAGTATTTT
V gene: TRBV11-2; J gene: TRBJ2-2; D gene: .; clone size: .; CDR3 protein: CASSLKPSYGFLSRELFF; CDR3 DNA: TGTGCCAGCAGCTTAAAACCCTCATACGGGTTCCTCAGCCGGGAGCTGTTTTTT
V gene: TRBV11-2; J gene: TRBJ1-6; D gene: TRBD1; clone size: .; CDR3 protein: CASRPGTAGTGVSPLHF; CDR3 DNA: TGTGCCAGCAGACCAGGGACCGCCGGGACAGGGGTGTCACCCCTCCACTTT
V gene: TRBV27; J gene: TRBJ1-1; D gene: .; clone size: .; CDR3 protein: CASSPGHHMNTEAFF; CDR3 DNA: TGTGCCAGCAGTCCGGGACATCACATGAACACTGAAGCTTTCTTT
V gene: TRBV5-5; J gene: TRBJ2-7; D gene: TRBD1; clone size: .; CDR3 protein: CASSLARGILNEQYF; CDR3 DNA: TGTGCCAGCAGCTTGGCCAGGGGGATTCTTAACGAGCAGTACTTC
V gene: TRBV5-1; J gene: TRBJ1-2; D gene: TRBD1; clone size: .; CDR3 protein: CASSPGTDLYGYTF; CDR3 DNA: TGCGCCAGCAGCCCCGGGACAGACCTCTATGGCTACACCTTC
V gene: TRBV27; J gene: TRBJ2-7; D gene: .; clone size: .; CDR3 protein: CASSFYTGEQYF; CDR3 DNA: TGTGCCAGCAGTTTTTACACGGGTGAGCAGTACTTC
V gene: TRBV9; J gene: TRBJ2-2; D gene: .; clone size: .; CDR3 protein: CASSVTRGDAGELFF; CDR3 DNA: TGTGCCAGCAGCGTTACTAGAGGGGATGCCGGGGAGCTGTTTTTT
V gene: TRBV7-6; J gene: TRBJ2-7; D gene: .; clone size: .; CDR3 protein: CASSSSTDEQYF; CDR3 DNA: TGTGCCAGCAGCTCCTCGACCGACGAGCAGTACTTC
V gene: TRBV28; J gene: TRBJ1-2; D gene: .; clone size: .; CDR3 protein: CASSLFKLGSGYTF; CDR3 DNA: TGTGCCAGCAGTTTATTTAAGTTAGGTAGTGGCTACACCTTC
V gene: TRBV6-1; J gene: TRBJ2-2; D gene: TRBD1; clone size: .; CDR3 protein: CASSEAPRDRGPSGRGYTGELFF; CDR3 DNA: TGTGCCAGCAGTGAAGCACCCCGGGACAGGGGGCCGAGCGGGCGGGGATACACCGGGGAGCTGTTTTTT
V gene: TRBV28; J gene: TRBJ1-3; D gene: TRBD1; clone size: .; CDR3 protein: CASSFGTAASGNTIYF; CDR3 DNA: TGTGCCAGCAGTTTTGGGACAGCAGCCTCTGGAAACACCATATATTTT
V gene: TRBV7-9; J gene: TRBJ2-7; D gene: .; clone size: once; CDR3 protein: CASRGTHLEQYF; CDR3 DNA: TGTGCCAGCAGAGGGACACATCTCGAGCAGTACTTC
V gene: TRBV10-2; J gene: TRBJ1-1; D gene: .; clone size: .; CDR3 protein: CASSESSGNTEAFF; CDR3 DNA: TGCGCCAGCAGTGAGTCATCGGGGAACACTGAAGCTTTCTTT
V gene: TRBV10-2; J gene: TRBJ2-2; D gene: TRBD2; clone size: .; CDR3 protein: CASSDSPSGRMGGELFF; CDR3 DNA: TGCGCCAGCAGTGATTCGCCTAGCGGGAGGATGGGCGGGGAGCTGTTTTTT
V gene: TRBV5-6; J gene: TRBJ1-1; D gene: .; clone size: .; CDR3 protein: CASSSGVNTEAFF; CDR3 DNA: TGTGCCAGCTCTTCGGGGGTGAACACTGAAGCTTTCTTT
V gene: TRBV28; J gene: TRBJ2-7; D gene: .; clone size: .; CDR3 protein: CASSFWRHKSGEQYF; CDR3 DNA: TGTGCCAGCAGTTTTTGGCGACACAAATCGGGGGAGCAGTACTTC
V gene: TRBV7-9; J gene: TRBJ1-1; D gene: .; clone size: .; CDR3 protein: CASSPPGVLGTEAFF; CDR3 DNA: TGTGCCAGCAGCCCACCAGGGGTACTGGGCACTGAAGCTTTCTTT
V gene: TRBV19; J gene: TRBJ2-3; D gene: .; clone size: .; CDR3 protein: CASSMGVDTDTQYF; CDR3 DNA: TGTGCCAGTAGTATGGGGGTAGACACAGATACGCAGTATTTT
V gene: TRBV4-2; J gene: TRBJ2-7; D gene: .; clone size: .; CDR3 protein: CASSQGVVTNPYEQYF; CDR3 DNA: TGTGCCAGCAGCCAGGGGGTGGTGACTAACCCCTACGAGCAGTACTTC
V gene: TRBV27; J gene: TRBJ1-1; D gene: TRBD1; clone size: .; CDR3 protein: CASSPRTGGAHTEAFF; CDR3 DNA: TGTGCCAGCAGTCCGCGGACAGGGGGGGCGCACACTGAAGCTTTCTTT
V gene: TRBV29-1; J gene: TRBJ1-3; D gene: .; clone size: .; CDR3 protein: CSVEDRPTRTAQQMNTIYF; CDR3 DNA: TGCAGCGTTGAAGATCGGCCTACACGGACAGCCCAACAGATGAACACCATATATTTT
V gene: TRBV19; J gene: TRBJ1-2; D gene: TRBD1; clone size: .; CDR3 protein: CASSIGTGAYGYTF; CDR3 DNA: TGTGCCAGTAGTATTGGGACAGGGGCGTATGGCTACACCTTC
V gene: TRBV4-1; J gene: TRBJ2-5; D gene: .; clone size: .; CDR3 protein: CASSQDDEETQYF; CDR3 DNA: TGCGCCAGCAGCCAAGATGATGAAGAGACCCAGTACTTC
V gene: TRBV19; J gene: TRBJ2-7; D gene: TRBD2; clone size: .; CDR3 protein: CASSIDRGLAGTSSYEQYF; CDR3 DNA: TGTGCCAGTAGTATAGATCGCGGGCTAGCGGGCACGAGCTCCTACGAGCAGTACTTC
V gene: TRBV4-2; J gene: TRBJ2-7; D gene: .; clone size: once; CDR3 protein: CASSQDSGLPYEQYF; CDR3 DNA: TGTGCCAGCAGCCAAGATTCCGGACTACCTTACGAGCAGTACTTC
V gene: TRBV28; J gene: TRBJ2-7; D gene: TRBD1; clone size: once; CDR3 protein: CASSLHRGDEQYF; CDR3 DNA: TGTGCCAGCAGTTTGCACAGGGGCGACGAGCAGTACTTC
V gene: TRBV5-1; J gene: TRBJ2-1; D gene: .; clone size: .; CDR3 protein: CASSLASTSHNEQFF; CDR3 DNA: TGCGCCAGCAGCTTGGCGAGTACTTCACACAATGAGCAGTTCTTC
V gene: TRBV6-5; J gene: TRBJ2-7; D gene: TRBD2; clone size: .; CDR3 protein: CAARAGAGFYEQYF; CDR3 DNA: TGTGCCGCGCGGGCCGGAGCGGGATTCTACGAGCAGTACTTC
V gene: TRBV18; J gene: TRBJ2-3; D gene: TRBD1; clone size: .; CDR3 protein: CASSPSQGGTDTQYF; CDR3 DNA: TGTGCCAGCTCACCATCCCAGGGGGGCACAGATACGCAGTATTTT
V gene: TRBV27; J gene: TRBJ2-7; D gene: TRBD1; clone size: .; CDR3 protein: CASKPTGGAGATYEQYF; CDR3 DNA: TGTGCCAGCAAACCGACAGGGGGCGCGGGGGCTACCTACGAGCAGTACTTC
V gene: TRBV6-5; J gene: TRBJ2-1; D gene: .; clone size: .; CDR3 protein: CASSYDRTYNEQFF; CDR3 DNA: TGTGCCAGCAGTTATGACAGAACCTACAATGAGCAGTTCTTC
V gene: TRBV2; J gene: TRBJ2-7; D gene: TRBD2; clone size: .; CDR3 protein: CASSGSEREPLSYEQYF; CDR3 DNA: TGTGCCAGCAGTGGATCAGAGCGGGAGCCTCTTTCCTACGAGCAGTACTTC
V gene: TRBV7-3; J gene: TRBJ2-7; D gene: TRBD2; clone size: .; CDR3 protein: CASSPGTSGNYEQYF; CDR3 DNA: TGTGCCAGCAGCCCAGGGACTAGCGGGAACTACGAGCAGTACTTC
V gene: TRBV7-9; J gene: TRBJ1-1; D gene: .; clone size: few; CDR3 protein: CASSLVWSEAFF; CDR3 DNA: TGTGCCAGCAGCTTAGTGTGGTCTGAAGCTTTCTTT
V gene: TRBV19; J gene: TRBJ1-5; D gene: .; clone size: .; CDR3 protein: CASSTLFGGHQPQHF; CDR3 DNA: TGTGCCAGTAGTACCCTTTTTGGGGGGCATCAGCCCCAGCATTTT